This T cell receptor (beta chain) was identified during a study of T cell clonality in common variable immunodeficiency. Regarding the study as a whole: Common variable immunodeficiency TCR beta sequences reportedly had fewer deletions and N-nucleotide insertions.

This clone appeared many times. Its target is unknown. The CDR3 is cut off 3 residues early in the read; its end comes from the germline J gene. The protocol was immunoSEQ multiplex PCR, while the TCRdb copy is restricted to in-frame clones and leaves out a portion. Observed in the sample are 25,000 to 35,000 clones, none of them singletons. The CDR3 has 14 residues. V was pared by 0 bases and J by 6 bases, with 3 bases of the junction left unmatched. Germline CDR1 DFQATT, CDR2 SNEGSKA (reference sequence). The chain employs TRBV20-1 and TRBJ2-7; 12 bases line up with TRBD2. The sequenced sample was peripheral blood mononuclear cells. This clonotype originated in a human donor with common variable immunodeficiency. The CDR3: CSARDGLAGSEQYF. CDR3 bases read: TGCAGTGCTAGAGATGGACTAGCGGGGAGCGAG.